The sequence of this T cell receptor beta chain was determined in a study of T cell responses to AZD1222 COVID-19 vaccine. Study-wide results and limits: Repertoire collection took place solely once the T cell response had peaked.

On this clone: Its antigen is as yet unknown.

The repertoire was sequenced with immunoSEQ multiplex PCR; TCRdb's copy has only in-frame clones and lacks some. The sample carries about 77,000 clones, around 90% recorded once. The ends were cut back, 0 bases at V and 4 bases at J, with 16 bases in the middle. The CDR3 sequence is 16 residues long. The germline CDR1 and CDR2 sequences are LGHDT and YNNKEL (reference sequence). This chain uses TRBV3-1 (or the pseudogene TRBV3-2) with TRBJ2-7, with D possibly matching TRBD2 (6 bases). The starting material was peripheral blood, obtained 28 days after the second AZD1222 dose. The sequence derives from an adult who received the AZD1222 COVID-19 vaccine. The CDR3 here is CASSQDPGTGPYEQYF. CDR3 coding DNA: TGTGCCAGCAGCCAAGATCCCGGGACTGGGCCTTACGAGCAGTACTTC.